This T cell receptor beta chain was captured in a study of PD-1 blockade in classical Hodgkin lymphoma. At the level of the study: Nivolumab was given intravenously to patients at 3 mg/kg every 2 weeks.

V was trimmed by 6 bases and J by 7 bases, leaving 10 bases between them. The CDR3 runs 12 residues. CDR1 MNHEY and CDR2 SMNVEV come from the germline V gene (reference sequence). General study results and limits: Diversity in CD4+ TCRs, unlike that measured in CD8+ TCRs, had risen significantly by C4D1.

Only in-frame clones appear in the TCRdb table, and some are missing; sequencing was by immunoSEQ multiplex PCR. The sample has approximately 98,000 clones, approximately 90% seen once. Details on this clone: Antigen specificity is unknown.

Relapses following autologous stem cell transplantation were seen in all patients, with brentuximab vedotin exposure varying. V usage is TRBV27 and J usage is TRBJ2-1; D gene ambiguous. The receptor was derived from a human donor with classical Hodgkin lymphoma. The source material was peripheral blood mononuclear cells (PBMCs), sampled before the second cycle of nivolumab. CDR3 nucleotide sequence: TGTGCCAGCAGCCCACGGCAGAATGAGCAGTTCTTC. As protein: CASSPRQNEQFF.